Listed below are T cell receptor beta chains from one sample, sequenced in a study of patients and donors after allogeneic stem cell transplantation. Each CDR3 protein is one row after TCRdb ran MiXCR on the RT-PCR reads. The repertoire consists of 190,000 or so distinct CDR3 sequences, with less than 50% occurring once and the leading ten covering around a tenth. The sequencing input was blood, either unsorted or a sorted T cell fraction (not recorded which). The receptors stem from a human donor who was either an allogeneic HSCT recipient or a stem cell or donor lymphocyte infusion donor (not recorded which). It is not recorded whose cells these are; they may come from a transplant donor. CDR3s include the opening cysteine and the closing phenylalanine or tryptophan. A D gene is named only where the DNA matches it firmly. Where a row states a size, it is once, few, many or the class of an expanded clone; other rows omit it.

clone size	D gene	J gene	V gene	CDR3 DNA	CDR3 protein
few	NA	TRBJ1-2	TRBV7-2	TGTGCCAGCAGCTTAAGTAACCGAGGCTACACCTTC	CASSLSNRGYTF
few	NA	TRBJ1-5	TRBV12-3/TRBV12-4	TGTGCCAGCAGTCCAAGCTGGGGGAATCAGCCCCAGCATTTT	CASSPSWGNQPQHF
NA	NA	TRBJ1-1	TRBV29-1	TGCAGCGTTGGGGGGCAGGGTTATACTGAAGCTTTCTTT	CSVGGQGYTEAFF
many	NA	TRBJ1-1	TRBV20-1	TGCAGTGCTAGGGACGGGAACACTGAAGCTTTCTTT	CSARDGNTEAFF
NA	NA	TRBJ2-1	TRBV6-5	TGTGCCAGCAGTTACTCGTGGAGCTCCTACAATGAGCAGTTCTTC	CASSYSWSSYNEQFF
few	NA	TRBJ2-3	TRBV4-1	TGCGCCAGCAGCCAAGTGGGGGGGCCAAATAGGGCAGATACGCAGTATTTT	CASSQVGGPNRADTQYF
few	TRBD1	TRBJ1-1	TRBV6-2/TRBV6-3	TGTGCCAGCAGTTACAAGGGGGCGACCACTGAAGCTTTCTTT	CASSYKGATTEAFF
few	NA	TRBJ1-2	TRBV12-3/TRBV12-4	TGTGCCAGCACTCCCGTGGCACCCTCCTATGGCTACACCTTC	CASTPVAPSYGYTF
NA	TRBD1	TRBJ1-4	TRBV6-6	TGTGCCAGCAGTTACGCCCCGACAGGGAAACTGTTTTTT	CASSYAPTGKLFF
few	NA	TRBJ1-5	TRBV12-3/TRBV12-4	TGTGCCAGCAGTCGAACCGCAGCGCATCAGCCCCAGCATTTT	CASSRTAAHQPQHF
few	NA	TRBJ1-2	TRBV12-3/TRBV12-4	TGTGCCAGCAGCCCTACCGGTGGCTACACCTTC	CASSPTGGYTF
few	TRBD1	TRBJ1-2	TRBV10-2	TGCGCCAGCAGCCTACAGGGGGACCCCTATGGCTACACCTTC	CASSLQGDPYGYTF
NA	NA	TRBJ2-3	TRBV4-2	TGTGCCAGCAGCCTTTTGGGCCAAGGGCGGACAGATACGCAGTATTTT	CASSLLGQGRTDTQYF
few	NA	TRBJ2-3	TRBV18	TGTGCCAGCTCACCAACAGGGATGGATACGCAGTATTTT	CASSPTGMDTQYF
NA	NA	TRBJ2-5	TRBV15	TGTGCCACCAGCAGAGCAAATCAAGAGACCCAGTACTTC	CATSRANQETQYF
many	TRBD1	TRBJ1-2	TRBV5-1	TGCGCCAGCAGCCTATGGACAGGGGACGGCTACACCTTC	CASSLWTGDGYTF
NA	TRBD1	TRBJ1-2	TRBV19	TGTGCCAGTTCACGGGACAGCGGAAACTATGGCTACACCTTC	CASSRDSGNYGYTF
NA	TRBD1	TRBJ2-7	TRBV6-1	TGTGCCAGCAGTGAAGGGACAGGTTACTACGAGCAGTACTTC	CASSEGTGYYEQYF
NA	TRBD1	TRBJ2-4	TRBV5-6	TGTGCCAGCAGCCGTCCGGGACAGAAAAACATTCAGTACTTC	CASSRPGQKNIQYF
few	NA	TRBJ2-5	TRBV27	TGTGCCAGCAGTTTATCCTTCGTAGAGACCCAGTACTTC	CASSLSFVETQYF
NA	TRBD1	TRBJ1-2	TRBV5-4	TGTGCCAGCAGCTGGACAGGGTCTCAAGGCTACACCTTC	CASSWTGSQGYTF
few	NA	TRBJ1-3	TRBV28	TGTGCCAGCAGTCCGGACAGTTACTCTGGAAACACCATATATTTT	CASSPDSYSGNTIYF
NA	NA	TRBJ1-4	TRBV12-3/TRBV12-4	TGTGCCAGCAGTGTGGGAGCGAAACTGTTTTTT	CASSVGAKLFF
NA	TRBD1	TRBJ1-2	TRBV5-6	TGTGCCAGCAGCGAGGCGGGCAGGGGGCTCTATGGCTACACCTTC	CASSEAGRGLYGYTF
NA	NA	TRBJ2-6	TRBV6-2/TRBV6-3	TGTGCCAGCAGTTATAGGCAGGCTGCAACCAACGTCCTGACTTTC	CASSYRQAATNVLTF
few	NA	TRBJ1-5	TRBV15	TGTGCCACCAGCAAGGGGAGGCAGAATCAGCCCCAGCATTTT	CATSKGRQNQPQHF
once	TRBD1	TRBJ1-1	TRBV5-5	TGTGCCAGCAGCTTACCCGACAGGGTGGAAGCTTTCTTT	CASSLPDRVEAFF
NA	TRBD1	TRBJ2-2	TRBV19	TGTGCCAGTAAAACTTACAGGGGGGACACCGGGGAGCTGTTTTTT	CASKTYRGDTGELFF
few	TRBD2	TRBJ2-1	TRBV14	TGTGCCAGCAGCCCGGGACTAGCGTATGAGCAGTTCTTC	CASSPGLAYEQFF
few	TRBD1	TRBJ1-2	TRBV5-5	TGTGCCAGCAGCTTCCGGGACAGGGAGAAATATGGCTACACCTTC	CASSFRDREKYGYTF
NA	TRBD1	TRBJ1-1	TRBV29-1	TGCAGCGTTGAATCGTACAGGGGGTTAATAACTGAAGCTTTCTTT	CSVESYRGLITEAFF
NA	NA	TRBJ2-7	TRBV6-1	TGTGCCAGCAGCGAGTCCCGTGGTACACACTCCTACGAGCAGTACTTC	CASSESRGTHSYEQYF
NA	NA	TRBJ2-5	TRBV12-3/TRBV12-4	TGTGCCAGCAGTTTTCTAGAGACCCAGTACTTC	CASSFLETQYF
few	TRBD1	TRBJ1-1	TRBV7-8	TGTGCCAGCAGCTTCGGGACAGGGTTGTACACTGAAGCTTTCTTT	CASSFGTGLYTEAFF
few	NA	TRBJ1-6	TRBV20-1	TGCAGTGCTATAAAACAGTCGAGCTCCTATAATTCACCCCTCCACTTT	CSAIKQSSSYNSPLHF